This TCR beta chain stems from a study of Graves' ophthalmopathy and Graves' hyperthyroidism. Whole-study context: Blood was drawn at initial diagnosis, before any treatment. The study's findings and limits: The model predicted progression of ophthalmopathy with a sensitivity of roughly 70%, and its specificity was about 76%. Blood contained most expanded thyroid clonotypes exceeding 0.001 frequency.

The germline V gene has CDR1 SGHTA and CDR2 FQGNSA. After removal of 3 bases from V and 7 bases from J, the junction contained 8 bases not matched to a gene. The CDR3 is 14 residues long. Symptoms, serum thyroxine and TRAb, thyroid ultrasound, and orbital computed tomography formed the diagnostic basis. This clonotype was recorded many times. The antigen remains undetermined. Transcripts of RNA were the source for amplifying TCR beta CDR3 regions. First-round RT-PCR employed HTBI primers, with a second-round multiplex PCR after it. TCRdb ran MiXCR on the multiplex PCR reads and lists one entry per CDR3 protein. Seen here are roughly 400,000 distinct CDR3 sequences, around 16% observed once, and the top ten hold roughly 1.5%.

The specimen was peripheral blood. The receptor's source is a woman aged 18-29 years with Graves' ophthalmopathy. The chain employs TRBV7-2 and TRBJ2-7; 8 bases map to TRBD1. CDR3 DNA: TGTGCCAGCAGCTTCTCAGGACAGGGTTTGGAGCAGTACTTC. As protein: CASSFSGQGLEQYF.